This TCR beta chain was profiled in a study of blood T cell repertoires in COVID-19. The V and J ends lost 5 bases and 4 bases, in that order; junction bases with no gene match: 5. This CDR3 has 14 residues. Germline CDR1 KGHDR, CDR2 SFDVKD. TCRdb's copy holds only in-frame clones and misses some; the assay was immunoSEQ multiplex PCR. The sample contains 300,000 to 400,000 clones, about 90% of which appear only once. Resolution of symptoms, clearance, or two negative PCRs was present in recovered Cohort 3 donors. Sequencing input: PBMCs or T cells enriched from blood (not recorded which). The chain couples TRBV24-1 to TRBJ1-2; TRBD1 agrees at 8 bases. The receptor was derived from a young woman who had recovered from COVID-19. In nucleotides, the CDR3 is TGTGCCACCAGTGTCCGACAGGGGAGCTATGGCTACACCTTC. It is translated as CATSVRQGSYGYTF.